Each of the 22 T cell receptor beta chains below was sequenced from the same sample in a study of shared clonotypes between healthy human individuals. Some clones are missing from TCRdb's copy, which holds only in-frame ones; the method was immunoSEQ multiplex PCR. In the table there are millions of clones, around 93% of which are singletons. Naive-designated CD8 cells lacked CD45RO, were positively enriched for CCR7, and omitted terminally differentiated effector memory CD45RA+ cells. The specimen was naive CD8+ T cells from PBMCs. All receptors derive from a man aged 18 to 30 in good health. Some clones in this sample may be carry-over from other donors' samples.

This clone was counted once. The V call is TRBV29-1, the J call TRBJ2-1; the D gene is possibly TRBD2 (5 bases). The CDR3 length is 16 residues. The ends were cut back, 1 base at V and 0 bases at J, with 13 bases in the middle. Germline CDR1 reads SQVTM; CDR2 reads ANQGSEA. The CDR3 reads CSVEAVSVSSYNEQFF. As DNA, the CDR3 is TGCAGCGTTGAAGCGGTTAGCGTGAGCTCCTACAATGAGCAGTTCTTC.

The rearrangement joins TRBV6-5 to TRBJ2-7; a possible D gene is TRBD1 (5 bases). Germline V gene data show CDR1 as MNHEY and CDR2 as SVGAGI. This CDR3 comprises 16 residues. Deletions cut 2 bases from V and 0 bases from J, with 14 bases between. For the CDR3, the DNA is TGTGCCAGCAGTTACGAAGGGGCAAGTGGCTCCTACGAGCAGTACTTC. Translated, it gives CASSYEGASGSYEQYF.

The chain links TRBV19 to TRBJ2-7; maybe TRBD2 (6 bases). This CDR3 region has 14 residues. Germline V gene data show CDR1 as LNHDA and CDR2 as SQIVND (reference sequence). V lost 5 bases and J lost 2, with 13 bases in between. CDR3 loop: CASSLGDFTYEQYF. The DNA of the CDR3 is TGTGCCAGTAGTCTCGGGGACTTCACCTACGAGCAGTACTTC.

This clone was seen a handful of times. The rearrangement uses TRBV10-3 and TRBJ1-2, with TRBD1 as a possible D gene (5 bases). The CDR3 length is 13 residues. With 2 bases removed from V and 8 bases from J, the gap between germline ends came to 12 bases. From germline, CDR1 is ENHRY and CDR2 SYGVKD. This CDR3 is CAISERDLRGYTF. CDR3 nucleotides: TGTGCCATCAGTGAGAGGGACCTGCGGGGCTACACCTTC.

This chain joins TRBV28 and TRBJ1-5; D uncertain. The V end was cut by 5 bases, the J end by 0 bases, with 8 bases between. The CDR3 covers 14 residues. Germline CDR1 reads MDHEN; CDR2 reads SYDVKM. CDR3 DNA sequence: TGTGCCAGCAGTCGGGTGTTTAGCAATCAGCCCCAGCATTTT. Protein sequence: CASSRVFSNQPQHF.

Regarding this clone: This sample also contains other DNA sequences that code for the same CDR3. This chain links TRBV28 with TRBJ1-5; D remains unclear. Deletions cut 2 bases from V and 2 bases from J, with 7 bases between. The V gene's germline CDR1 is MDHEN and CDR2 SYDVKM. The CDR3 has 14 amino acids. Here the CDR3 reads CASSLAVGNQPQHF. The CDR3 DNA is TGTGCCAGCAGTTTAGCGGTCGGCAATCAGCCCCAGCATTTT.

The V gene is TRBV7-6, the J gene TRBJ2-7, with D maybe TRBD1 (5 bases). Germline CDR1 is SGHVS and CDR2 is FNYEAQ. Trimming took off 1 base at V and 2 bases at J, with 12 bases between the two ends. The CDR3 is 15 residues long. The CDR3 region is CASSLGTGGTYEQYF. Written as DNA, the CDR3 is TGTGCCAGCAGCTTAGGTACAGGTGGTACCTACGAGCAGTACTTC.

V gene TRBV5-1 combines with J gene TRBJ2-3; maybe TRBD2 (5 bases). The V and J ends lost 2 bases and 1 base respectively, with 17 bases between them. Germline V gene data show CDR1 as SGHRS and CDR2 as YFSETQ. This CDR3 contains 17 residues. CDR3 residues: CASSFTYPSYGTDTQYF. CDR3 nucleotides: TGCGCCAGCAGCTTCACCTACCCTAGCTACGGCACAGATACGCAGTATTTT.

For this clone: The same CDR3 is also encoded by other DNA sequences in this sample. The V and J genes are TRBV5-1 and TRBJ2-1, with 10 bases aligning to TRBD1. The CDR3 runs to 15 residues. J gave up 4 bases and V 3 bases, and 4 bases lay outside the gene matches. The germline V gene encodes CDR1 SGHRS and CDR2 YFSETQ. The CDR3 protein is CASSSGTGAYNEQFF. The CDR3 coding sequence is TGCGCCAGCAGCTCCGGGACAGGGGCATACAATGAGCAGTTCTTC.

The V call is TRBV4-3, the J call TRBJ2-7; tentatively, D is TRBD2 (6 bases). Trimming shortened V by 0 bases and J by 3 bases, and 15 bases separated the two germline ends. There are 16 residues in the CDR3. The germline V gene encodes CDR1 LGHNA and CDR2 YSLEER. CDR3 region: CASSQEITGVGYEQYF. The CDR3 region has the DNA TGCGCCAGCAGCCAAGAAATCACGGGGGTGGGCTACGAGCAGTACTTC.

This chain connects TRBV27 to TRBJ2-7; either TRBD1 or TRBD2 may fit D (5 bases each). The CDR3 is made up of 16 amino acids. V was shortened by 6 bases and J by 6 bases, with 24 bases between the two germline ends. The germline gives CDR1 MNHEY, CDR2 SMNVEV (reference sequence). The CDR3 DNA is TGTGCCAGCAGCCTCACTTCCCCGGGACGCCCTATCGAGCAGTACTTC. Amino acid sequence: CASSLTSPGRPIEQYF.

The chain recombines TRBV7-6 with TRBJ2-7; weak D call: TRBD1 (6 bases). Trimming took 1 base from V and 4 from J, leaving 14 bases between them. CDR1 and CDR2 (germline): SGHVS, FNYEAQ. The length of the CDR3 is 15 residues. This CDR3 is CASSLVGQKGYEQYF. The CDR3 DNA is TGTGCCAGCAGCTTAGTAGGACAGAAGGGGTACGAGCAGTACTTC.

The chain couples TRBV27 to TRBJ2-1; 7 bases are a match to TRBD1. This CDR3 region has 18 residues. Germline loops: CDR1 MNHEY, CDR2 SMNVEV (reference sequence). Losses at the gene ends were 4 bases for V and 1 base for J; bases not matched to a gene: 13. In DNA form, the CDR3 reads TGTGCCAGCAGTTCGACTTCCGGGACAGCCAATTCCTACAATGAGCAGTTCTTC. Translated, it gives CASSSTSGTANSYNEQFF.

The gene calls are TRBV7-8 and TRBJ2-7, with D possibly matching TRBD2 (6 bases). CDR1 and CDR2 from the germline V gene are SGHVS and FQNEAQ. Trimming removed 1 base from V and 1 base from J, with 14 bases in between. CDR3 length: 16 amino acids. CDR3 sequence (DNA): TGTGCCAGCAGCTTAGGAGGCGGGATGGTTTCCTACGAGCAGTACTTC. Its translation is CASSLGGGMVSYEQYF.

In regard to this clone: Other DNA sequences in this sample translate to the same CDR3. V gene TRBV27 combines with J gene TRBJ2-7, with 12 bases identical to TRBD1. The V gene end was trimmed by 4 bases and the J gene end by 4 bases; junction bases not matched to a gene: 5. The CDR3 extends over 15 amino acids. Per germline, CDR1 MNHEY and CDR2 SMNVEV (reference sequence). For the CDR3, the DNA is TGTGCCAGCAGTTCGAAGGGACAGGGGGCTTACGAGCAGTACTTC. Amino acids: CASSSKGQGAYEQYF.

The CDR3 DNA reads as TGTGCCAGCAGCATTTACCAACGCCGAGGGGAAGTGAACACTGAAGCTTTCTTT. Amino acid sequence: CASSIYQRRGEVNTEAFF. The chain combines TRBV11-2 with TRBJ1-1; a weak D match, TRBD1 (5 bases). There are 18 residues in the CDR3. V was cut by 5 bases and J by 0 bases, with 22 bases left in between. Germline loops: CDR1 SGHAT, CDR2 FQNNGV.

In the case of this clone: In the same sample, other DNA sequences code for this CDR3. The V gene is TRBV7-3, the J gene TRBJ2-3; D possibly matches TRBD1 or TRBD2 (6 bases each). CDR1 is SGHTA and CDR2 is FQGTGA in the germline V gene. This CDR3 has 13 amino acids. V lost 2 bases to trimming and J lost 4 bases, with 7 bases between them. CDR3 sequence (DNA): TGTGCCAGCAGCTTAGGGGGGCCAGATACGCAGTATTTT. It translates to CASSLGGPDTQYF.

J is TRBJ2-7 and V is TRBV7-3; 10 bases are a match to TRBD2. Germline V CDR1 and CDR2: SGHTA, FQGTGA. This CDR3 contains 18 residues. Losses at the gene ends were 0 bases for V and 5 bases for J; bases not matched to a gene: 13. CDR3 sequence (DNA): TGTGCCAGCAGCTTAACGTACGGACTAGCGGCGGTAGGGCACGAGCAGTACTTC. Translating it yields CASSLTYGLAAVGHEQYF.

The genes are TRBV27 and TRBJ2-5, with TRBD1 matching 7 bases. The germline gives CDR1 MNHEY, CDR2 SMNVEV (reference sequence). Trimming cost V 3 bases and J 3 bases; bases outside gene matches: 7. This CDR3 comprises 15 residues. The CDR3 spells CASSFGPGGEETQYF. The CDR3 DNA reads TGTGCCAGCAGTTTCGGACCAGGGGGTGAAGAGACCCAGTACTTC.

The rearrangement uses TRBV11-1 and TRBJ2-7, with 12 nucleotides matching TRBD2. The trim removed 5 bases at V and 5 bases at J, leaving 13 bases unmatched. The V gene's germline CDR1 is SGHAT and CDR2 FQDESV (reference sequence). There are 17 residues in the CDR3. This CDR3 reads CASSPVLRLAGADEQYF. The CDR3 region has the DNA TGTGCCAGCAGCCCAGTCCTAAGACTAGCGGGAGCAGACGAGCAGTACTTC.

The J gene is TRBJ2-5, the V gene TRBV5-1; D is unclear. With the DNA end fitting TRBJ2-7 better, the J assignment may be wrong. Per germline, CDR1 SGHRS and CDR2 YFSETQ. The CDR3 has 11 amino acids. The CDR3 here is CASSLGGEQYF. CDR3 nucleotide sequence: TGCGCCAGCAGCTTGGGTGGCGAGCAGTACTTC.

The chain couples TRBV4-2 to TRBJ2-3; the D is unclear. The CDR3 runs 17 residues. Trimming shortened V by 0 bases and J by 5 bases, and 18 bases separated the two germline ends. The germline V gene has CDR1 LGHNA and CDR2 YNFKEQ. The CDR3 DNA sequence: TGTGCCAGCAGCCAAGAACGTGGGCTGATTGGTGTAGATACGCAGTATTTT. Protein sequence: CASSQERGLIGVDTQYF.